The T cell receptor (beta chain) under discussion was sequenced for a study of cytomegalovirus exposure and HLA in healthy donors. Study findings and constraints: Most TCR sequences were seen very rarely across donors, but some public TCRs occurred in many. Productive status was seen about 87% or about 30% of the time for most TCR beta V segments in an earlier analysis.

The PCR had 60 Vbeta and 13 Jbeta primers. Clones were sequenced by immunoSEQ multiplex PCR, and TCRdb holds only the in-frame ones, with some missing. The sample contains about 30,000 clones, 85% to 90% of which appear only once. Comment on this clone: What it binds is not known.

The sequenced sample consisted of PBMCs. The clonotype originates from a boy younger than 18 in good health and CMV-seronegative.

CDR3 residues: CASSLTDTGELFF. In DNA form, the CDR3 reads TGCGCCAGCAGCTTGACAGACACCGGGGAGCTGTTTTTT. The V gene is TRBV5-1, the J gene TRBJ2-2; D unresolved. The CDR3 has 13 amino acids. Trimming cost V 1 base and J 3 bases, with 4 bases left between them. Per the germline V gene, CDR1 is SGHRS and CDR2 is YFSETQ. The whole variable domain, remainder taken from reference TRBV5-1 and TRBJ2-2, is KAGVTQTPRYLIKTRGQQVTLSCSPISGHRSVSWYQQTPGQGLQFLFEYFSETQRNKGNFPGRFSGRQFSNSRSEMNVSTLELGDSALYLCASSLTDTGELFFGEGSRLTVL.